This TCR beta chain was documented in a study of response to subunit inactivated influenza vaccine. TCRdb re-analysed the RT-PCR reads in MiXCR, keeping a single row per CDR3 protein. The table shows hundreds of thousands of distinct CDR3 sequences, with less than 8% occurring only once. Germline V CDR1 and CDR2: KGHDR, SFDVKD. Trimming removed 4 bases from V and 7 bases from J, with 15 bases in between. The CDR3 runs to 14 residues. This specimen consisted of PBMCs from blood, obtained roughly 24 months after vaccination. The clonotype comes from a man between 50 and 75 years old who received an inactivated influenza vaccine. The chain is built from TRBV24-1 and TRBJ1-2, with D tentatively TRBD1 (6 bases). The CDR3 sequence is CATSDHQWTAGYTF. CDR3 DNA: TGTGCCACCAGTGACCACCAATGGACAGCTGGCTACACCTTC.